This T cell receptor (beta chain) came from a study of read filtering for tumor transcriptome and immune sequencing. Germline CDR1 MNHNS, CDR2 SASEGT. The CDR3 sequence is 17 residues long. V was clipped by 3 bases and J by 7 bases; unmatched bases: 13. This library used roughly 370 ng RNA and molecular barcoded adaptors spanning alpha/delta and beta/gamma chains. TCRdb itself ran the reads through MiXCR, one entry per CDR3 protein. This sample has roughly 61,000 distinct CDR3 sequences; 9% to 15% occur once, and the top ten carry more than 15%. This clonotype was sampled from a donor at least 40 years old with multiple myeloma. The chain has TRBV6-1 and TRBJ2-4; 9 bases are a match to TRBD2. The source material was a population of CD138-negative cells sorted from bone marrow. The CDR3 DNA reads TGTGCCAGCAGTGACGCCTTTGCGGGGGGGCTTGTGAACATTCAGTACTTC. Protein sequence: CASSDAFAGGLVNIQYF.